This T cell receptor beta chain was found in a study of cytomegalovirus exposure and HLA in healthy donors. Study-level information: Early released data had tens of millions of unique TCRs, all coming from HLA-typed donors.

Trimming removed 4 bases from V and 4 bases from J; junction bases left unmatched: 6. The CDR3 extends over 15 amino acids. Looked up from germline, CDR1 is SGDLS and CDR2 is YYNGEE. The PCR was carried out with 60 Vbeta primers and 13 Jbeta primers. Generated by immunoSEQ multiplex PCR, the TCRdb table keeps only in-frame clones and is missing some. The table lists about 90,000 clones, around 85% of them singletons, with approximately 2.3% in the top ten. Study results and caveats: Productive status was seen about 87% or about 30% of the time for most TCR beta V segments in an earlier analysis.

The sample holds one count of this clone. Its antigen remains unknown. Input material: PBMCs. The chain joins TRBV9 to TRBJ2-3, with TRBD2 matching over 10 bases. The sequence derives from a man aged 18 to 29 in good health and CMV-seronegative. The CDR3 bases are TGTGCCAGCAGCCCTCGACTAGCGGGCCCAGATACGCAGTATTTT. Its translation is CASSPRLAGPDTQYF.